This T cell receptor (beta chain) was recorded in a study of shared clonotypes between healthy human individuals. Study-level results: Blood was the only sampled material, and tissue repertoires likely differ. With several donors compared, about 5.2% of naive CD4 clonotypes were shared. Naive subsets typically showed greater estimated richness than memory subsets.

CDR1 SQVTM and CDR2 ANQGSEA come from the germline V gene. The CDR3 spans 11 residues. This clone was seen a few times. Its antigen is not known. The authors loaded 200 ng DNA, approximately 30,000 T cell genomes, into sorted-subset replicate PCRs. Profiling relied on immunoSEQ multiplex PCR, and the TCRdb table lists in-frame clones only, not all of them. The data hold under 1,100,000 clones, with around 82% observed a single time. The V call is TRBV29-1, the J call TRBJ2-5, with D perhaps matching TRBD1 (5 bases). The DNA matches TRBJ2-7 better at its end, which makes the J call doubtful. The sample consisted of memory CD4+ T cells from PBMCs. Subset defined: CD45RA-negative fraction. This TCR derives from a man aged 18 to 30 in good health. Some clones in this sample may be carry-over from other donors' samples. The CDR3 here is CSVALGDEQYF. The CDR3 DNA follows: TGCAGCGTTGCCCTAGGGGACGAGCAGTACTTC.